The text below deals with one T cell receptor beta chain. The data are from a study of T cells in tuberculosis. Measured with immunoSEQ multiplex PCR; TCRdb has only the in-frame clones, and not every one. The sample carries approximately 57,000 clones, roughly 88% recorded once. V lost 7 bases to trimming and J lost 4 bases, with 13 bases between them. The CDR3 totals 13 residues. The germline V gene has CDR1 LNHDA and CDR2 SQIVND (reference sequence). Thawed, overnight-rested PBMC were stained with GMM-loaded CD1B tetramer, viability dye and anti-CD3, then sorted. The CD1B tetramers carried C32 glucose monomycolate purified from Rhodococcus equi. CD14-expressing monocytes were removed from PBMC before cryopreservation and sorting.

This clonotype was obtained from an adult woman with latent tuberculosis. The sequencing input was CD1b-GMM tetramer-negative cells sorted from PBMCs. The chain is built from TRBV19 and TRBJ1-2; no firm D call. CDR3 DNA: TGTGCCAGTAAGACGGGCGGGTCCTATGGCTACACCTTC. Its translation is CASKTGGSYGYTF.